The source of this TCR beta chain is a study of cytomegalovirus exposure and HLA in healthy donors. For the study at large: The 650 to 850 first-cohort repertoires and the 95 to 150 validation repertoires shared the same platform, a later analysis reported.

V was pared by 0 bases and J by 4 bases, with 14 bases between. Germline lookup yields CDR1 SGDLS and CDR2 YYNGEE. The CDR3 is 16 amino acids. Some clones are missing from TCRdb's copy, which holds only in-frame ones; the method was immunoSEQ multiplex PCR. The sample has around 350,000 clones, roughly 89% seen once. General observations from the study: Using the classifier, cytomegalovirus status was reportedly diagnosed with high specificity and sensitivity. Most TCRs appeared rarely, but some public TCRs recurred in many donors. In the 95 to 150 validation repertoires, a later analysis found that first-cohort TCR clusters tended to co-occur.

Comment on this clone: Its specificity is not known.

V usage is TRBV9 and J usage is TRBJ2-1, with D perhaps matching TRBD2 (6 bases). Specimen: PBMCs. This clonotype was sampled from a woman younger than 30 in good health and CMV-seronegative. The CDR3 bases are TGTGCCAGCAGCGTAGGTAGCGGAGCAGGATACAATGAGCAGTTCTTC. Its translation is CASSVGSGAGYNEQFF. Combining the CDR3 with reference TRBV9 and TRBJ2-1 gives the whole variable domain DSGVTQTPKHLITATGQRVTLRCSPRSGDLSVYWYQQSLDQGLQFLIQYYNGEERAKGNILERFSAQQFPDLHSELNLSSLELGDSALYFCASSVGSGAGYNEQFFGPGTRLTVL.